The clone carrying this TCR beta chain showed up many times. Its cognate antigen is unknown. TCRdb analysed the 5' RACE reads with MiXCR anew, one entry per CDR3 protein. The top ten clones hold 9.1% of a sample with 250,000 to 400,000 distinct CDR3 sequences, approximately 10% of them seen once. Trimming stripped 6 bases from V and 4 bases from J, with 21 bases between. CDR1 and CDR2 from the germline V gene are SGHTA and FQGNSA. CDR3 length: 16 residues. The source of the sample is a study of CD8 T cells in ankylosing spondylitis. The study, taken as a whole, reports: Disease-linked clones proved CD8+ and comparatively uncommon in peripheral blood. Ankylosing spondylitis blood appeared to carry a characteristic TCR beta motif of several highly homologous variants.

This TCR derives from a female donor with ankylosing spondylitis or in good health (not recorded which). The sequencing sample was made of blood, either unsorted or a sorted T cell fraction (not recorded which). The chain carries TRBV7-2 and TRBJ1-2; D uncertain. The CDR3 bases are TGTGCCAGCAGTTTTCATGGTGTGAGGCGCGGCTATGGCTACACCTTC. Protein: CASSFHGVRRGYGYTF. The full variable domain, in which reference TRBV7-2 and TRBJ1-2 provide the parts outside the CDR3, is GAGVSQSPSNKVTEKGKDVELRCDPISGHTALYWYRQSLGQGLEFLIYFQGNSAPDKSGLPSDRFSAERTGGSVSTLTIQRTQQEDSAVYLCASSFHGVRRGYGYTFGSGTRLTVV.